The entry that follows covers one T cell receptor (beta chain) sequence. Its antigen is unidentified. The entry originates in a study of T cell repertoires in cytomegalovirus infection. For the study at large: Shared public TCR beta signatures pointed to both CMV infection and a matching HLA type.

TCRdb ran MiXCR on the reads and lists one entry per CDR3 protein. The table includes 740,000 or so distinct CDR3 sequences, roughly a third detected once. The study, taken as a whole, reports: It was HLA-C-restricted CMV-specific TCR beta clonotypes that dominated the response ex vivo. Of the TCR beta families, the public ones yielded a cumulative frequency that identified carriers of CMV plus the relevant HLA.

Trimming stripped 9 bases from V and 4 bases from J, with 12 bases between. Germline-derived CDR1 and CDR2 are LNHDA and SQIVND (reference sequence). CDR3 length: 13 amino acids. V gene TRBV19 combines with J gene TRBJ2-2, with no clear D. The source of this sequence is a human donor in good health (CMV status not recorded). Some clones in this sample may be carry-over from other donors' samples. Sequencing was performed on PBMCs. The chain's CDR3 is CASRTPGTGELFF. The CDR3 coding sequence is TGTGCCAGCAGGACCCCGGGCACCGGGGAGCTGTTTTTT.